This TCR beta chain is drawn from a study of OX40 agonist ivuxolimab in advanced cancers. General study points: Partial responders at 0.1-3.0 mg/kg had among the lowest clonal expansion.

Germline CDR1 and CDR2: MNHEY and SVGAGI. Trimming shortened V by 5 bases and J by 0 bases, and 10 bases separated the two germline ends. The CDR3 extends over 15 amino acids. Assay: immunoSEQ multiplex PCR; the TCRdb copy retains only in-frame clones and omits some. This sample yields around 33,000 clones, of which 80% to 85% are seen a single time; approximately 2.4% belongs to the top ten. About this clone: The antigen is undetermined.

The gene calls are TRBV6-5 and TRBJ2-2; a weak D match, TRBD1 (6 bases). This specimen consisted of CD4+ or CD8+ T cells sorted from blood, obtained in a trial of the OX40 agonist ivuxolimab. The source is an adult with an advanced solid tumor such as melanoma, head and neck, liver or kidney cancer. The CDR3: CASSTGFPNTGELFF. CDR3 nucleotides: TGTGCCAGCAGTACAGGGTTTCCGAACACCGGGGAGCTGTTTTTT.